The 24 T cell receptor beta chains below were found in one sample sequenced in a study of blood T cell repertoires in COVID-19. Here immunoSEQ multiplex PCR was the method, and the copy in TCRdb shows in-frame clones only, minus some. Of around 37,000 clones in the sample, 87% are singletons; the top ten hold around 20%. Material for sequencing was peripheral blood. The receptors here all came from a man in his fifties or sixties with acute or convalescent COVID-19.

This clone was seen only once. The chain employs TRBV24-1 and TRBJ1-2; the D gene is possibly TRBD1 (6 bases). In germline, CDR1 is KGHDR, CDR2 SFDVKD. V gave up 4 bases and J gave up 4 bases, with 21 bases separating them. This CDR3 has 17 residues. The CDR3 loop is CATSDPSTQGRTYGYTF. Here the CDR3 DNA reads TGTGCCACCAGTGACCCTAGTACACAGGGTCGGACCTATGGCTACACCTTC.

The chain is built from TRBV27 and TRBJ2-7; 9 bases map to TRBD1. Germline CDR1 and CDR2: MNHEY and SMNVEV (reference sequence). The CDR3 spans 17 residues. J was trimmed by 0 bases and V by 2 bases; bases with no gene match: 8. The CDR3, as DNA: TGTGCCAGCAGTTTAGGGACAGGGTACAGTAGCTCCTACGAGCAGTACTTC. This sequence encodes CASSLGTGYSSSYEQYF.

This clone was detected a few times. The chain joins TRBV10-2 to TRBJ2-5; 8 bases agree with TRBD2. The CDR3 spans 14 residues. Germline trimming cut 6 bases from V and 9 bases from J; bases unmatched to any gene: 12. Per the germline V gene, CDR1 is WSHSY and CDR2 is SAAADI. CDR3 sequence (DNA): TGCGCCAGCAGCCGACTAGCGAGGGTCGAAGCCCAGTACTTC. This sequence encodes CASSRLARVEAQYF.

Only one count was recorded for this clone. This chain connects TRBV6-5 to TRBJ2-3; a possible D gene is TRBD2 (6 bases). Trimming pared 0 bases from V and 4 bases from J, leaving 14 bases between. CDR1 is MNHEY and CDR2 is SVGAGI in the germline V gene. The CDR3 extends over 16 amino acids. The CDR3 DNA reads TGTGCCAGCAGTTACTCAGTTCGGGACTGGGCAGATACGCAGTATTTT. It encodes CASSYSVRDWADTQYF.

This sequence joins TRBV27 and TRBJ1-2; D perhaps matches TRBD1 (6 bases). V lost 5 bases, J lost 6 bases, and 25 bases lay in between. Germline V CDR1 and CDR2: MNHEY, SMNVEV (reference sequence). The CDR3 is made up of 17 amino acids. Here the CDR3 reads CASSPQHDRRGSDGYTF. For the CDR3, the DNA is TGTGCCAGCAGTCCGCAACACGACAGGCGTGGAAGCGATGGCTACACCTTC.

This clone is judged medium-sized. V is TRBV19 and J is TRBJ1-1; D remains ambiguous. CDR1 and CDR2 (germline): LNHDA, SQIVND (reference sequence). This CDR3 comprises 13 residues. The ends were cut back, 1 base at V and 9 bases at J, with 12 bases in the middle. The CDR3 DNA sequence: TGTGCCAGTAGTATAGGGACTGTACCGAAAGCTTTCTTT. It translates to CASSIGTVPKAFF.

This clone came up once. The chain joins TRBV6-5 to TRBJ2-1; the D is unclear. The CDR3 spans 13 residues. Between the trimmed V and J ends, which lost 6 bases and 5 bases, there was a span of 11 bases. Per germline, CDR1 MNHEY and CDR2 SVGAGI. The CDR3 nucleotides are TGTGCCAGCAGCCTCCGACAACACAATGAGCAGTTCTTC. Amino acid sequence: CASSLRQHNEQFF.

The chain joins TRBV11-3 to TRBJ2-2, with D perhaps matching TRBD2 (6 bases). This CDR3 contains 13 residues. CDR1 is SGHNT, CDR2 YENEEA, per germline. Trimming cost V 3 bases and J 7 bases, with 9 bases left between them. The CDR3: CASSFGGDGELFF. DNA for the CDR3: TGTGCCAGCAGCTTCGGAGGGGACGGGGAGCTGTTTTTT.

As DNA, the CDR3 is TGTGCCAGCAGCGGGTCCGGGACTAGTATCTACGAGCAGTACGTC. Translation: CASSGSGTSIYEQYV. This chain uses TRBV5-5 with TRBJ2-7; 8 nucleotides match TRBD2. Looked up from germline, CDR1 is SGHKS and CDR2 is YYEKEE (reference sequence). Trimming removed 4 bases from V and 3 bases from J; junction bases left unmatched: 9. The CDR3 spans 15 residues.

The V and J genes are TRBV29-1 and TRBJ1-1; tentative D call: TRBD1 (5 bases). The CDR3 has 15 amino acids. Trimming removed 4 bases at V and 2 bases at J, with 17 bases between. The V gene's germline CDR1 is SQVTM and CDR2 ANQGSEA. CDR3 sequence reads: CSVVTGGLVNTEAFF. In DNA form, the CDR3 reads TGCAGCGTTGTAACCGGGGGTTTGGTTAACACTGAAGCTTTCTTT.

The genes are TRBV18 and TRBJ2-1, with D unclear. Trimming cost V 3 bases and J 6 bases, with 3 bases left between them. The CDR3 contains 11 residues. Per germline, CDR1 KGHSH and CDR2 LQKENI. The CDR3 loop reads CASSPRNEQFF. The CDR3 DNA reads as TGTGCCAGCTCACCCCGCAATGAGCAGTTCTTC.

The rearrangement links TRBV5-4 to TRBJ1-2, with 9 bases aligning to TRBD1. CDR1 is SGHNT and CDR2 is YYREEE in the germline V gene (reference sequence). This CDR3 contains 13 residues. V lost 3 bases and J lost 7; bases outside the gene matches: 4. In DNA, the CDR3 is TGTGCCAGCAGCTACACAGGGGGCGGTGGCTACACCTTC. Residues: CASSYTGGGGYTF.

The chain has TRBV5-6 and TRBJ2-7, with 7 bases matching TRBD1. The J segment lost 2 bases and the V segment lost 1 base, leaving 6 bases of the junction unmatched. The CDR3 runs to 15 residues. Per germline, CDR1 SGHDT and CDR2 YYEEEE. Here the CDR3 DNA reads TGTGCCAGCAGCTTGAGGGGGCTGGGGACCTACGAGCAGTACTTC. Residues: CASSLRGLGTYEQYF.

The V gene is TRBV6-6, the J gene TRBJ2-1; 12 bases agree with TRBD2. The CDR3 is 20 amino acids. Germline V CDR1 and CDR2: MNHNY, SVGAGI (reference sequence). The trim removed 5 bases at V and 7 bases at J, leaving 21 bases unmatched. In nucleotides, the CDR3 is TGTGCCAGCAGTCCAACCCTGCCCTCCGCGACTAGCGGGAGATTGAATGAGCAGTTCTTC. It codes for CASSPTLPSATSGRLNEQFF.

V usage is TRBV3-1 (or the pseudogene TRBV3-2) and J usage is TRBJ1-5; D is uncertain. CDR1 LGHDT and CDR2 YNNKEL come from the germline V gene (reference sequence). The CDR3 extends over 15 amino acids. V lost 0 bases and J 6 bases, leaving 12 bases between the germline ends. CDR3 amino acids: CASSQEGFGSQPQHF. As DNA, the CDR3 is TGTGCCAGCAGCCAAGAAGGTTTTGGGAGTCAGCCCCAGCATTTT.

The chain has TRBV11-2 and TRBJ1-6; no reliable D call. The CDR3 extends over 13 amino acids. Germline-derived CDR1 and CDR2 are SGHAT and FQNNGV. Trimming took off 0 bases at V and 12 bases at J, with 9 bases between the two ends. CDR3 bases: TGTGCCAGCAGCTTAGAGAGGTTGCAACCCCTCCACTTT. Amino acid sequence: CASSLERLQPLHF.

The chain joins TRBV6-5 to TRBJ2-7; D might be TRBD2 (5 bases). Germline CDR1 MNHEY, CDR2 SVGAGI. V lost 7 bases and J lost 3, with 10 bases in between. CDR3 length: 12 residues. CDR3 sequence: CASMEENYEQYF. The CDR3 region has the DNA TGTGCCAGCATGGAGGAAAACTACGAGCAGTACTTC.

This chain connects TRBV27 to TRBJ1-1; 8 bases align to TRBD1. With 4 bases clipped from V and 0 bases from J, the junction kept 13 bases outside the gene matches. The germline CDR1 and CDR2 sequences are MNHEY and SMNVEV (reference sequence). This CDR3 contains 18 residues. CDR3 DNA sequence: TGTGCCAGCAGTTACAACAACGGACAGGGTCCGATGAACACTGAAGCTTTCTTT. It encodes CASSYNNGQGPMNTEAFF.

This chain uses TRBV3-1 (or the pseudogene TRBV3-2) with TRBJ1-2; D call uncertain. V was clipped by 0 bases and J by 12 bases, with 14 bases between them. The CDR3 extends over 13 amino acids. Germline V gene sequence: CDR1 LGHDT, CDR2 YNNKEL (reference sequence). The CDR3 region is CASSQDVRQQHTF. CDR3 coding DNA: TGTGCCAGCAGCCAAGACGTGCGGCAGCAACACACCTTC.

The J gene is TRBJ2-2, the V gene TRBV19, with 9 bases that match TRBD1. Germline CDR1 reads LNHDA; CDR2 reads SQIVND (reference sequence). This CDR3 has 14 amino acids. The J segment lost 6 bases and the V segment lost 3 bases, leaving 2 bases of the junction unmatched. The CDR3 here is CASSMRTGAGELFF. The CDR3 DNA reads TGTGCCAGTAGTATGCGGACAGGGGCCGGGGAGCTGTTTTTT.

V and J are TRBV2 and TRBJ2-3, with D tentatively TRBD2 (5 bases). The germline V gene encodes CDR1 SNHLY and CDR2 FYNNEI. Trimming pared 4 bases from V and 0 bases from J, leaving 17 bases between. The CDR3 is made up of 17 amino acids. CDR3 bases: TGTGCCAGCAGTGTTATGTGGGAGCGGCTAAGCACAGATACGCAGTATTTT. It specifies CASSVMWERLSTDTQYF.

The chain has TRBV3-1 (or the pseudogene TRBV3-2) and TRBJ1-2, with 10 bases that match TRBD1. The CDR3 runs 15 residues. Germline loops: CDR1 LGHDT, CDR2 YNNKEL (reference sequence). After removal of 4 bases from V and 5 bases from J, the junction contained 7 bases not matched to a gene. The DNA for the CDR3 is TGTGCCAGCAGCCGGACAGGGGGATATGGATATGGCTACACCTTC. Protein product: CASSRTGGYGYGYTF.

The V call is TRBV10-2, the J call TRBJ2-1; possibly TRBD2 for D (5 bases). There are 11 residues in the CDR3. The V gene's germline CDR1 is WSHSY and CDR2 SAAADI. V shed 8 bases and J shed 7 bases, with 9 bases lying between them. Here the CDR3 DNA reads TGCGCCAGCTGTTGGGAGAATGAGCAGTTCTTC. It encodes CASCWENEQFF.

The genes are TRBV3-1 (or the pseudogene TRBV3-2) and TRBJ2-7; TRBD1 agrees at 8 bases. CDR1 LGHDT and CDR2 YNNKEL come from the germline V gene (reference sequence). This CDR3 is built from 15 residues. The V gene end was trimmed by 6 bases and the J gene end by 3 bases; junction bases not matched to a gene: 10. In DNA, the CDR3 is TGTGCCAGCAGTCCAGGGGGCGCGTCTAGCTACGAGCAGTACTTC. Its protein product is CASSPGGASSYEQYF.